The clone carrying this T cell receptor beta chain was picked up many times. What it binds is not known. These data originate in a study of regulatory T cells in long-lasting Graves disease. Findings and limits, study-wide: Under persistent disease, TRBV28, TRBJ1-2 and TRBJ2-5 were used preferentially. New patients shared about 910 public clonotypes, and persistent patients shared more, with about 2,700.

The CDR3 consists of 14 residues. The germline V gene encodes CDR1 KGHSH and CDR2 LQKENI. Trimming took off 2 bases at V and 5 bases at J, with 9 bases between the two ends. For TCR beta, libraries came from iRepertoire HTBI primers and Arm-PCR of CDR3 regions. TCRdb recomputed calls from the multiplex PCR reads with MiXCR, one row per CDR3 protein. The table shows some 430,000 distinct CDR3 sequences, with 20% to 25% occurring only once. Time point denoted: persistent/refractory GD, antithyroid drugs over 5 years with positive TRAb. PBMC-derived RNA was used for the TCR library. The chain employs TRBV18 and TRBJ1-4; D is possibly TRBD1 (5 bases). The specimen was peripheral blood mononuclear cells (PBMCs), collected when the disease was refractory, from a patient treated with antithyroid drugs. This TCR was sampled from a female donor with Graves disease. The CDR3: CASSPGAANEKLFF. In DNA form, the CDR3 reads TGTGCCAGCTCACCAGGGGCAGCGAATGAAAAACTGTTTTTT.